This TCR beta chain was identified in a study of T cell responses to AZD1222 COVID-19 vaccine. The CDR3 runs 14 residues. The germline V and J ends were trimmed by 0 bases and 6 bases, with 9 bases remaining between them. Per germline, CDR1 MGHRA and CDR2 YSYEKL. Measured with immunoSEQ multiplex PCR; TCRdb has only the in-frame clones, and not every one. The repertoire holds 130,000 to 150,000 clones, with roughly 89% as singletons. The sequencing used peripheral blood, collected on day 0 of AZD1222 vaccination. This sequence was found in an adult in good health. The chain carries TRBV4-1 and TRBJ1-3; maybe TRBD1 (6 bases). The CDR3 here is CASSQEAGENTIYF. Written as DNA, the CDR3 is TGCGCCAGCAGCCAAGAAGCAGGGGAAAACACCATATATTTT.